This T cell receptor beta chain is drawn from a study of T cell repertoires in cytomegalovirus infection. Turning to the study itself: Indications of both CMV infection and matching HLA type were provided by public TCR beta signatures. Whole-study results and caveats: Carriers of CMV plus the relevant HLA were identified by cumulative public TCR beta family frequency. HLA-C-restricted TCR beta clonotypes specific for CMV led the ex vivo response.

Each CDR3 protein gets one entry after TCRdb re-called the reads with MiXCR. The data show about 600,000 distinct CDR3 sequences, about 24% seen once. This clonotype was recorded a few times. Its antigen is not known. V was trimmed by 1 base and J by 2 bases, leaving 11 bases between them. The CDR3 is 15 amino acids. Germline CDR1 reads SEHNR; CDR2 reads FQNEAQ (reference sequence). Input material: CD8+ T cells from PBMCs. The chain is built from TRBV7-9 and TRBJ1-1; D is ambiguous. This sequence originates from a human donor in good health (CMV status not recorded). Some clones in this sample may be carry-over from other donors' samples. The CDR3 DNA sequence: TGTGCCAGCAGCTTAGAGGAGGGCATAAACACTGAAGCTTTCTTT. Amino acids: CASSLEEGINTEAFF.